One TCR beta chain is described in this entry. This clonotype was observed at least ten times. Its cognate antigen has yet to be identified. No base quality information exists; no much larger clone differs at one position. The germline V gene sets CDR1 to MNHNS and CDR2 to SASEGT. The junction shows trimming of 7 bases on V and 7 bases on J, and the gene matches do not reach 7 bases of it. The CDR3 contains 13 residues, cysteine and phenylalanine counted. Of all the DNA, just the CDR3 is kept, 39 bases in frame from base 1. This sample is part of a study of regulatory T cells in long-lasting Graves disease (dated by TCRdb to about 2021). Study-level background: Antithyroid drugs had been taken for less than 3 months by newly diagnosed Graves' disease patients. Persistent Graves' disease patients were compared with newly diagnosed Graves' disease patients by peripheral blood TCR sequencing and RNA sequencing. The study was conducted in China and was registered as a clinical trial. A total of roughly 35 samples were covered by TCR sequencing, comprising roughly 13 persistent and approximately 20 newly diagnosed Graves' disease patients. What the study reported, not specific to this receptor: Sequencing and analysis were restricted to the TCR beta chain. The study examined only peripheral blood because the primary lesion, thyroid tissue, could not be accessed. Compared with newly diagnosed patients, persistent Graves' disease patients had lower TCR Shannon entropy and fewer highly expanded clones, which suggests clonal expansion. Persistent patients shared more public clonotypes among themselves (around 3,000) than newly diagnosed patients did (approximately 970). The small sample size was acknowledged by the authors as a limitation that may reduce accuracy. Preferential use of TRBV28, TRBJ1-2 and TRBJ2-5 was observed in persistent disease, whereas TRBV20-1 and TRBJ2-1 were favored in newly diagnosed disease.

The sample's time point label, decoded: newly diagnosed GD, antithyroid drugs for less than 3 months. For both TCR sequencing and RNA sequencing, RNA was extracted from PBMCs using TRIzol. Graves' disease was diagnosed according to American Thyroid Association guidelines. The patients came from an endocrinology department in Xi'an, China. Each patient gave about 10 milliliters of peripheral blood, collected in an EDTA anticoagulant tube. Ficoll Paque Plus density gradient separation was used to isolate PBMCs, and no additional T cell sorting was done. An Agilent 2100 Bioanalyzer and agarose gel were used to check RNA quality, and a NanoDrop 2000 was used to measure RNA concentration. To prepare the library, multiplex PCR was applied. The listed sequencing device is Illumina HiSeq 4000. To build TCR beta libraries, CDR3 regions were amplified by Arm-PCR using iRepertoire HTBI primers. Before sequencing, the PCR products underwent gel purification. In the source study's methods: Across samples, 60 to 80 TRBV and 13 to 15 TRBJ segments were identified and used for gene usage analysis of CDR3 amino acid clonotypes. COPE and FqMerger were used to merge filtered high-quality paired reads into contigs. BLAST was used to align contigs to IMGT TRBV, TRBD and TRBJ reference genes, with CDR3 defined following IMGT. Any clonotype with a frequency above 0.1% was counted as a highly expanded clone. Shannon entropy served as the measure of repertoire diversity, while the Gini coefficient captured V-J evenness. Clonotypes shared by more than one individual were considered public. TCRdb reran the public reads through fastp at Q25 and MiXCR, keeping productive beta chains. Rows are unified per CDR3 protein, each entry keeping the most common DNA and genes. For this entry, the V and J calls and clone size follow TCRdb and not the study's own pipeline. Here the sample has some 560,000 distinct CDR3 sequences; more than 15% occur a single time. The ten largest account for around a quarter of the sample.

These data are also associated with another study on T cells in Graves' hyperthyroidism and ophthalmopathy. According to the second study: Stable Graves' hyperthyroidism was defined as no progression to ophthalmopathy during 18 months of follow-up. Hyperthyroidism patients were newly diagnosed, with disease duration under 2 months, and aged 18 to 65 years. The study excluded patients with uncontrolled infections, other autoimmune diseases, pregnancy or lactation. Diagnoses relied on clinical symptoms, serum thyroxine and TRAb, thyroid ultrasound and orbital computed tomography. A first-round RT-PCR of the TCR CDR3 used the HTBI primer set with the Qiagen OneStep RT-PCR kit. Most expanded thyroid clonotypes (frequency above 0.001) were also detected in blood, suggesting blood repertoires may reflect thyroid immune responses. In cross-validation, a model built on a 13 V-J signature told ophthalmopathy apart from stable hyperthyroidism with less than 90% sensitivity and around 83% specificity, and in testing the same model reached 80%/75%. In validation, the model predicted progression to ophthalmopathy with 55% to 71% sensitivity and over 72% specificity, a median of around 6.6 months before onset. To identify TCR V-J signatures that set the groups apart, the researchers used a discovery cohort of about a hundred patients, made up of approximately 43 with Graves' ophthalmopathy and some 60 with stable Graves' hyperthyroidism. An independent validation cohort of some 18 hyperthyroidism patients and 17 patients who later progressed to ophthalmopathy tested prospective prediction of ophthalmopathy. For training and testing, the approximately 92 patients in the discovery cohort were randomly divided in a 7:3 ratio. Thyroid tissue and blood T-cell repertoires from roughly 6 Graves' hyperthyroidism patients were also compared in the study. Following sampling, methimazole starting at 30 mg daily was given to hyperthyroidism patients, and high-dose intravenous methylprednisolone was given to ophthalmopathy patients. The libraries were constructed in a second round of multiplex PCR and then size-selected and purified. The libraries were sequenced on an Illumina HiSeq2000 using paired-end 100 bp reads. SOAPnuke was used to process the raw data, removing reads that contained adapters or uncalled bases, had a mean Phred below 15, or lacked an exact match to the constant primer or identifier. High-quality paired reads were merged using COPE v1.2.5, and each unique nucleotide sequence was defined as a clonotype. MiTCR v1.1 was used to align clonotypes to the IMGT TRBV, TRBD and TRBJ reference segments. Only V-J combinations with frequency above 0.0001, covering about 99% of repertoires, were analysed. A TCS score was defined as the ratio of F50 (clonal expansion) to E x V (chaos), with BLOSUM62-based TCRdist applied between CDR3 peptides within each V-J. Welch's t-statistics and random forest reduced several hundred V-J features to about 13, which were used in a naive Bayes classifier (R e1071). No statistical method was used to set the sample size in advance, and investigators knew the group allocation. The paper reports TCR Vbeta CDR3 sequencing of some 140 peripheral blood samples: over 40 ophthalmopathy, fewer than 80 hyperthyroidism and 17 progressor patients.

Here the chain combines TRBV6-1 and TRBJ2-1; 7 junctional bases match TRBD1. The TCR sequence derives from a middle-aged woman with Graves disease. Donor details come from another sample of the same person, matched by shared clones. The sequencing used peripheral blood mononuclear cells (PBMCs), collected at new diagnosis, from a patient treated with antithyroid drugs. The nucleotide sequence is TGTGCCAGCACCACGACAGGGATGAATGAGCAGTTCTTC. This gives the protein CASTTTGMNEQFF.